This T cell receptor beta chain was sequenced during a study of blood T cell repertoires in COVID-19. Study background: The United States, Italy and Spain provided the acute and convalescent COVID-19 samples. PBMCs, B-cell-depleted T cells, or T cells provided the cDNA or gDNA that made up the material.

Trimming cost V 5 bases and J 6 bases, with 13 bases left between them. The germline V gene has CDR1 MNHEY and CDR2 SVGAGI. There are 13 residues in the CDR3. Under the authors' procedure: The assay estimated nucleated cells by amplifying reference gene primers. This table comes from immunoSEQ multiplex PCR, and its TCRdb copy is limited to in-frame clones, with some not included. V and J calls plus clone size are reproduced from that table; the DNA served to infer D and trimming. This repertoire shows around 56,000 clones, 70% to 90% found once; its top ten account for roughly 6.9%. The sequence came from a man between 60 and 75 years old with acute or convalescent COVID-19. The chain uses TRBV6-5 and TRBJ1-1, with D tentatively TRBD1 (6 bases). The sample comprised peripheral blood. This chain's CDR3 is CASSIQGGAEAFF. The CDR3 region has the DNA TGTGCCAGCAGTATACAGGGCGGAGCTGAAGCTTTCTTT.